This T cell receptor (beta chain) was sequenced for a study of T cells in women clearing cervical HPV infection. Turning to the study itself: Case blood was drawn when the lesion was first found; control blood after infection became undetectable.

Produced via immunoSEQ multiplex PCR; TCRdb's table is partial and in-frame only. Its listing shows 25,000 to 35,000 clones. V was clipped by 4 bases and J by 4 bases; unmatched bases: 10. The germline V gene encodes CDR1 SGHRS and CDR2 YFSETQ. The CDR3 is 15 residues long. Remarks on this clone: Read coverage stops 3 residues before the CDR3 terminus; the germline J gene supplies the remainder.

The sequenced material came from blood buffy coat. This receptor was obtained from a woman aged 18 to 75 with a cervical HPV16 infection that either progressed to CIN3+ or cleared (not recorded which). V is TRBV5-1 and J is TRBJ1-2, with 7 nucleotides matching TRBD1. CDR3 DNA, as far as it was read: TGCGCCAGCAGCCCTAGACAGGGAGGGACCTATGGC. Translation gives CASSPRQGGTYG. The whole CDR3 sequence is CASSPRQGGTYGYTF.